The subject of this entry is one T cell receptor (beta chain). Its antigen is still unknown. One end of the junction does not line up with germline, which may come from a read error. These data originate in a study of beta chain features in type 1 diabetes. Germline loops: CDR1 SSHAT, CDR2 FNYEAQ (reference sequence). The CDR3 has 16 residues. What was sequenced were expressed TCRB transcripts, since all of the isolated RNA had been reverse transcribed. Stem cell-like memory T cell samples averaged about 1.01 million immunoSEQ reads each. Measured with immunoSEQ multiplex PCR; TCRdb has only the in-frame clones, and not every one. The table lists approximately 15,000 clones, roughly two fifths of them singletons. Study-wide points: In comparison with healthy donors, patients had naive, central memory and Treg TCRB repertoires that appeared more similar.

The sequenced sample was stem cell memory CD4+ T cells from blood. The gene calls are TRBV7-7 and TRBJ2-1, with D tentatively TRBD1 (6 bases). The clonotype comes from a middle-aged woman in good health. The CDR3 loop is CASSPGFTGMKNEQFF. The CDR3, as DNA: TGTGCTAGCAGCCCCGGATTCACAGGGATGAAAAATGAGCAGTTCTTC.